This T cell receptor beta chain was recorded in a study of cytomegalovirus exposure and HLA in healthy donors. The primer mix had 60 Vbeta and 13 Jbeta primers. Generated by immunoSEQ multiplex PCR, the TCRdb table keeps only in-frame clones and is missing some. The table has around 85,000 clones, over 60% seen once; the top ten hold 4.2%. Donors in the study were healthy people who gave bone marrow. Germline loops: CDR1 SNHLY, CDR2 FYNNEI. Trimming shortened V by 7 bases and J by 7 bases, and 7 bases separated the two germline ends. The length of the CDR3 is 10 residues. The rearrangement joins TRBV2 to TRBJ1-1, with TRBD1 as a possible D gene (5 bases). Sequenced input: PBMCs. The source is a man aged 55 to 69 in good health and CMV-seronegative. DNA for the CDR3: TGTGCCAGCAAAGACAGTGAAGCTTTCTTT. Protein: CASKDSEAFF.